This is a list of T cell receptor beta chains from one sample in a study of blood T cell repertoires in COVID-19. Profiled with immunoSEQ multiplex PCR; TCRdb holds only in-frame clones, not every one. The data show about 110,000 clones, around 90% seen once. Sequenced sample: peripheral blood. The receptors come from a woman younger than 45 with acute or convalescent COVID-19. Both conserved end residues are part of each CDR3. The D gene is left open where the match is weak. Clone size is given for some rows only: seen once, a few or many times, or a class if the clone is expanded.

v_call,clone_size,j_call,d_call,cdr3_aa,cdr3_nt
TRBV6-6,-,TRBJ2-7,-,CASRPGQSYEQYF,TGTGCCAGCAGACCAGGACAGTCCTACGAGCAGTACTTC
TRBV28,-,TRBJ2-7,-,CASSLQRSSYEQYF,TGTGCCAGCAGTTTACAACGGAGCTCCTACGAGCAGTACTTC
TRBV5-1,-,TRBJ2-5,TRBD2,CASSFGGLASGTQYF,TGCGCCAGCAGCTTTGGGGGACTAGCATCGGGGACCCAGTACTTC
TRBV14,once,TRBJ2-5,-,CASSQDRPEETQYF,TGTGCCAGCAGCCAAGATCGCCCCGAGGAGACCCAGTACTTC
TRBV2,-,TRBJ2-5,-,CASSEAGTGPQETQYF,TGTGCCAGCAGTGAAGCGGGGACTGGCCCACAAGAGACCCAGTACTTC
TRBV9,-,TRBJ2-1,TRBD1,CASSVGTGSHNEQFF,TGTGCCAGCAGCGTAGGGACAGGGTCCCACAATGAGCAGTTCTTC
TRBV6-5,-,TRBJ1-1,-,CASSRGGSTEAFF,TGTGCCAGCAGTAGGGGAGGGAGCACTGAAGCTTTCTTT
TRBV12-3/TRBV12-4,-,TRBJ2-7,-,CASGRTSGEQYF,TGTGCCAGCGGGAGGACCTCGGGCGAGCAGTACTTC
TRBV20-1,-,TRBJ1-2,-,CSASTGGYTF,TGCAGTGCTAGCACGGGTGGCTACACCTTC
TRBV15,-,TRBJ2-7,TRBD2,CATSRDGGGASYEQYF,TGTGCCACCAGCAGAGACGGCGGGGGGGCCAGCTACGAGCAGTACTTC
TRBV12-3/TRBV12-4,once,TRBJ1-6,-,CASGTKLNSPLHF,TGTGCCAGCGGGACAAAGCTAAATTCACCCCTCCACTTT
TRBV27,-,TRBJ2-2,TRBD1,CASSFWYTGTGNTGELFF,TGTGCCAGCTCATTCTGGTACACCGGGACAGGGAACACCGGGGAGCTGTTTTTT
TRBV6-5,-,TRBJ1-6,-,CASRGQGSSPLHF,TGTGCCAGCAGAGGTCAGGGGTCGTCGCCCCTCCACTTT
TRBV7-2,-,TRBJ2-7,-,CASSFLPRNEQYF,TGTGCCAGCAGCTTCCTACCCCGAAACGAGCAGTACTTC
TRBV7-2,-,TRBJ2-5,TRBD2,CASSSRTRPGETQYF,TGTGCCAGCAGCTCCAGGACTAGACCGGGGGAGACCCAGTACTTC
TRBV4-2,-,TRBJ1-2,-,CASSQESSYGYTF,TGTGCCAGCAGCCAAGAATCCAGCTATGGCTACACCTTC
TRBV6-5,-,TRBJ1-1,TRBD1,CASTSLQGYTEAFF,TGTGCCAGCACCTCGCTACAGGGGTACACTGAAGCTTTCTTT
TRBV3-1/TRBV3-2,few,TRBJ1-2,-,CASSAQGMDYGYTF,TGTGCCAGCAGCGCGCAGGGGATGGACTATGGCTACACCTTC
TRBV2,once,TRBJ2-7,TRBD2,CASPSSGGSSYEQYF,TGTGCCAGCCCTTCCAGCGGGGGGAGCTCCTACGAGCAGTACTTC
TRBV30,once,TRBJ1-5,-,CAWSVRSHSNQPQHF,TGTGCCTGGAGTGTACGGAGTCATAGCAATCAGCCCCAGCATTTT
TRBV3-1/TRBV3-2,once,TRBJ2-7,-,CASSQDPAGNYEQYF,TGTGCCAGCAGCCAAGATCCGGCAGGAAACTACGAGCAGTACTTC
TRBV12-2,-,TRBJ2-5,-,CASRQGTGQETQYF,TGTGCAAGTCGCCAAGGGACAGGACAAGAGACCCAGTACTTC
TRBV7-6,-,TRBJ1-4,-,CASSSYRDKAEKLFF,TGTGCCAGCAGCTCGTACCGGGACAAGGCGGAAAAACTGTTTTTT
TRBV4-3,-,TRBJ2-5,-,CASSRGKGFATGLRDQETQYF,TGCGCCAGCAGCCGCGGAAAGGGATTCGCGACAGGCCTAAGGGATCAAGAGACCCAGTACTTC
TRBV19,few,TRBJ2-3,-,CASSIYITDTQYF,TGTGCCAGTAGTATATACATCACAGATACGCAGTATTTT
TRBV5-1,-,TRBJ1-4,-,CASSLGDTLDEKLFF,TGCGCCAGCAGCTTGGGGGACACCCTGGATGAAAAACTGTTTTTT
TRBV18,-,TRBJ1-5,-,CASSPARLNSNQPQHF,TGTGCCAGCTCACCCGCCAGGTTGAATAGCAATCAGCCCCAGCATTTT
TRBV30,few,TRBJ2-1,TRBD2,CAWSGLAGSSYNEQFF,TGTGCCTGGAGTGGGCTAGCGGGGAGCTCCTACAATGAGCAGTTCTTC
TRBV7-8,-,TRBJ1-1,TRBD1,CASSFGTGTEAFF,TGTGCCAGCAGCTTCGGGACAGGTACTGAAGCTTTCTTT
TRBV19,-,TRBJ1-4,-,CASRKTGSTNEKLFF,TGTGCCAGTAGAAAAACAGGGTCAACTAATGAAAAACTGTTTTTT
TRBV2,few,TRBJ1-5,TRBD1,CASREQGATQPQHF,TGTGCCAGCAGGGAACAGGGGGCGACCCAGCCCCAGCATTTT
TRBV4-1,-,TRBJ2-1,TRBD2,CASSQDFSGRAFNEQFF,TGCGCCAGCAGCCAAGATTTTAGCGGGAGGGCCTTCAATGAGCAGTTCTTC
TRBV7-2,-,TRBJ1-4,-,CASSIAQTTNEKLFF,TGTGCCAGCAGCATCGCACAGACAACTAATGAAAAACTGTTTTTT
TRBV28,-,TRBJ2-7,TRBD1,CASSLPGTGAYEQYF,TGTGCCAGCAGTTTACCCGGGACAGGGGCCTACGAGCAGTACTTC
TRBV11-1,-,TRBJ1-1,-,CASSLVGGRTNTEAFF,TGTGCCAGCAGCTTAGTAGGGGGAAGGACCAACACTGAAGCTTTCTTT
TRBV10-3,-,TRBJ2-7,-,CAISGTAYEQYF,TGTGCCATCAGTGGGACAGCATACGAGCAGTACTTC
TRBV5-8,-,TRBJ2-3,TRBD2,CAGGERGTDTQYF,TGTGCCGGGGGGGAGCGGGGTACAGATACGCAGTATTTT
TRBV27,once,TRBJ2-7,-,CASRLTGAGSYEQYF,TGTGCCAGCAGGTTAACAGGGGCGGGGTCCTACGAGCAGTACTTC
TRBV19,-,TRBJ1-2,-,CASSPDSNYGYTF,TGTGCCAGTAGTCCGGACAGTAACTATGGCTACACCTTC
TRBV7-9,-,TRBJ2-7,-,CASSLLSDSSYEQYF,TGTGCCAGCAGCTTACTATCGGACAGCTCCTACGAGCAGTACTTC
TRBV27,-,TRBJ1-2,TRBD1,CASSSQTGGNGYTF,TGTGCCAGCAGTTCGCAGACAGGGGGCAATGGCTACACCTTC
TRBV4-1,-,TRBJ1-5,-,CASSQEGAVDQPQHF,TGCGCCAGCAGCCAAGAGGGGGCTGTCGATCAGCCCCAGCATTTT
TRBV28,-,TRBJ1-2,-,CASMWQAGRLGYTF,TGTGCCAGCATGTGGCAGGCGGGCCGGCTTGGCTACACCTTC